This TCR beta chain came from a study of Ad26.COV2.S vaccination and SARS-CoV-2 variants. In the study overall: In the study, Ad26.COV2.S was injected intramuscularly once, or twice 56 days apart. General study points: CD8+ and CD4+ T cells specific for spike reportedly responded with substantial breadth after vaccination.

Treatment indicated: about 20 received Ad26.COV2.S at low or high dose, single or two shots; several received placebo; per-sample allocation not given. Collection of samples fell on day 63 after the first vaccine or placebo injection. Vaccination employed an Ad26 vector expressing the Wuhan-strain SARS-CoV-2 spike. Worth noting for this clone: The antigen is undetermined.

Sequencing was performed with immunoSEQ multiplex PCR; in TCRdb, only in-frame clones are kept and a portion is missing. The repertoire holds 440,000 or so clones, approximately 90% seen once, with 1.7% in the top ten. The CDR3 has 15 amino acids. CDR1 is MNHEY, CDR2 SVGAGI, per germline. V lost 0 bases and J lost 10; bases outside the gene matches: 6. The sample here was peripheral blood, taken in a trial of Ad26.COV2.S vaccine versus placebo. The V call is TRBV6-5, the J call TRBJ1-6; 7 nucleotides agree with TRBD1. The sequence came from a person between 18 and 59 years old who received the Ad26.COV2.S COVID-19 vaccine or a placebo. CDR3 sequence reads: CASSYSTTGNSPLHF. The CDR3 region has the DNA TGTGCCAGCAGTTACTCTACGACAGGGAACTCACCCCTCCACTTT.